This record covers a single T cell receptor beta chain. As yet, its antigen is unknown. With a much larger clone just one base away, this may be a read error. CDR1 and CDR2 (germline): MNHEY, SVGEGT. CDR3 size: 15 residues. Individual cDNA molecules each received unique molecular identifiers attached to them. TCRdb recomputed calls from the 5' RACE reads with MiXCR, one row per CDR3 protein. The sample includes about 61,000 distinct CDR3 sequences, about 12% of them seen just once. This specimen comes from a study of early T cells in non-severe SARS-CoV-2 infection. General study points: VDJdb matching favored anti-spike CD8 responses, missing private and CD4 specificities.

This sequence originates from an adult who was a healthcare worker with PCR-confirmed SARS-CoV-2 infection or an uninfected control (not recorded which). The donor label of this sample is uncertain. The chain links TRBV6-2 or TRBV6-3 to TRBJ1-2; D unresolved. The input for sequencing was whole blood, taken at baseline. The CDR3 here is CVSTSREGNYYGYTF. The DNA for the CDR3 is TGTGTCAGCACCTCCCGGGAGGGAAATTACTATGGCTACACCTTC.